Listed here are 30 T cell receptor beta chains from one sample, sequenced in a study of CD4+ T cells in melanoma. Here immunoSEQ multiplex PCR was the method, and the copy in TCRdb shows in-frame clones only, minus some. The repertoire consists of roughly 12,000 clones, with roughly two thirds occurring once and the leading ten covering roughly 9%. The sample consisted of cells from a culture (not recorded whether cultured in vitro). The receptors derive from a human donor with melanoma.

A few counts support this clone. V and J are TRBV6-5 and TRBJ2-7, with D maybe TRBD1 (5 bases). In germline, CDR1 is MNHEY, CDR2 SVGAGI. This CDR3 contains 13 residues. Deletions cut 4 bases from V and 4 bases from J, with 11 bases between. Here the CDR3 DNA reads TGTGCCAGCAGTTCAGGGCGTCAGTACGAGCAGTACTTC. As protein: CASSSGRQYEQYF.

The rearrangement uses TRBV19 and TRBJ1-4, with unresolved D. The ends were cut back, 6 bases at V and 0 bases at J, with 11 bases in the middle. CDR1 and CDR2 (germline): LNHDA, SQIVND (reference sequence). The CDR3 covers 15 residues. Here the CDR3 reads CASSDTGATNEKLFF. The CDR3 region has the DNA TGTGCCAGTAGCGATACCGGTGCAACTAATGAAAAACTGTTTTTT.

J is TRBJ1-2 and V is TRBV7-8, with D unclear. CDR1 SGHVS and CDR2 FQNEAQ come from the germline V gene. The CDR3 contains 17 residues. The V end lost 1 base, the J end lost 3 bases, and 18 bases lay between the germline ends. CDR3 DNA sequence: TGTGCCAGCAGCTTAGAAAGGAGGGCAGCGAGATACTATGGCTACACCTTC. Encoded protein: CASSLERRAARYYGYTF.

The V gene is TRBV5-1, the J gene TRBJ2-5; D is ambiguous. This CDR3 is built from 14 residues. Germline values: CDR1 SGHRS, CDR2 YFSETQ. Trimming took off 1 base at V and 5 bases at J, with 12 bases between the two ends. Here the CDR3 DNA reads TGCGCCAGCAGCTTGCGACCGTTTAGGGAGACCCAGTACTTC. As protein: CASSLRPFRETQYF.

CDR3 protein: CASSYGTGIGYTF. The CDR3 coding sequence is TGTGCCAGCAGTTACGGGACAGGGATCGGCTACACCTTC. The chain employs TRBV6-6 and TRBJ1-2, with 9 bases lining up with TRBD1. The CDR3 is made up of 13 amino acids. V lost 2 bases to trimming and J lost 8 bases; unmatched junction nucleotides: 3. Looked up from germline, CDR1 is MNHNY and CDR2 is SVGAGI (reference sequence).

This clone was seen more than once but under ten times. The chain has TRBV5-1 and TRBJ2-7; TRBD2 is a possible D gene (6 bases). V lost 7 bases, J lost 0 bases, and 14 bases lay in between. Germline V gene data show CDR1 as SGHRS and CDR2 as YFSETQ. This CDR3 is 14 amino acids long. The CDR3 here is CASAAAGSSYEQYF. Here the CDR3 DNA reads TGCGCCAGCGCCGCGGCGGGAAGCTCCTACGAGCAGTACTTC.

CDR3 nucleotide sequence: TGTGCCAGCAGTCTAAGGGGGCCAAATTCACCCCTCCACTTT. Amino acid sequence: CASSLRGPNSPLHF. The rearrangement uses TRBV6-5 and TRBJ1-6; 7 bases map to TRBD1. This CDR3 contains 14 residues. Looked up from germline, CDR1 is MNHEY and CDR2 is SVGAGI. The V and J ends lost 5 bases and 7 bases, in that order; junction bases with no gene match: 5.

The genes are TRBV2 and TRBJ2-1; possibly TRBD2 for D (6 bases). CDR1 and CDR2 from the germline V gene are SNHLY and FYNNEI. There are 10 residues in the CDR3. Deletions cut 10 bases from V and 12 bases from J, with 13 bases between. CDR3 region: CATDNGGQFF. In nucleotides, the CDR3 is TGTGCCACCGACAACGGGGGGCAGTTCTTC. The full variable domain, its missing parts supplied by reference TRBV2 and TRBJ2-1, is EPEVTQTPSHQVTQMGQEVILRCVPISNHLYFYWYRQILGQKVEFLVSFYNNEISEKSEIFDDQFSVERPDGSNFTLKIRSTKLEDSAMYFCATDNGGQFFGPGTRLTVL.

The chain uses TRBV9 and TRBJ2-7; 7 bases agree with TRBD2. The junction had 5 bases not matched to a gene; V was cut back by 2 bases and J by 0 bases. CDR1 and CDR2 from the germline V gene are SGDLS and YYNGEE. This CDR3 has 15 residues. The CDR3 reads CASSVGGVGSYEQYF. Written as DNA, the CDR3 is TGTGCCAGCAGCGTTGGGGGGGTGGGCTCCTACGAGCAGTACTTC.

This clone appeared a few times. The chain combines TRBV30 with TRBJ1-1; TRBD1 matches 8 bases. From germline, CDR1 is GTSNPN and CDR2 SVGIG (reference sequence). The CDR3 runs to 13 residues. V dropped 5 bases and J dropped 4; count of bases not matched to a gene: 6. This chain's CDR3 is CAWDRGSTTEAFF. In DNA form, the CDR3 reads TGTGCCTGGGACAGGGGTTCGACCACTGAAGCTTTCTTT.

This chain connects TRBV5-1 to TRBJ2-2; 7 nucleotides agree with TRBD1. The CDR3 is 15 residues long. Germline CDR1 is SGHRS and CDR2 is YFSETQ. V shed 1 base and J 7 bases; nucleotides not matched to a gene: 7. CDR3 sequence (DNA): TGCGCCAGCAGCTTGCTCCCGGGACAGAACGGGGAGCTGTTTTTT. The encoded protein is CASSLLPGQNGELFF.

The chain joins TRBV30 to TRBJ1-1; D might be TRBD1 (5 bases). Germline V CDR1 and CDR2: GTSNPN, SVGIG (reference sequence). CDR3 length equals 13 residues. The V gene lost 3 bases and the J gene lost 8 bases, with 16 bases spanning the gap. The CDR3 reads CAWRNRYLQEAFF. CDR3 bases: TGTGCCTGGAGGAACAGGTACCTTCAAGAAGCTTTCTTT.

The chain couples TRBV21-1 to TRBJ2-6; TRBD1 was called by the table and not checked on the DNA. TRBV21-1 is classified as a pseudogene. The CDR3 has 16 residues. The CDR3 coding sequence is TGTGCCACAAGGACAGGAAGCAGCTCTGGGGCCAACGTCCTGACTTTC. Its translation: CATRTGSSSGANVLTF.

The rearrangement uses TRBV19 and TRBJ2-7; no firm D call. Germline V gene data show CDR1 as LNHDA and CDR2 as SQIVND (reference sequence). The CDR3 totals 14 residues. The germline V and J ends were trimmed by 5 bases and 2 bases, with 13 bases remaining between them. Here the CDR3 reads CASSPQQKTYEQYF. DNA of the CDR3: TGTGCCAGTAGTCCGCAACAGAAGACCTACGAGCAGTACTTC.

CDR3 nucleotides: TGTGCCAGCAGCGTATCAGGGGCCAGGGAGCAGTTCTTC. It specifies CASSVSGAREQFF. The gene calls are TRBV9 and TRBJ2-1; TRBD1 might be the D (6 bases). Germline assignment: CDR1 SGDLS and CDR2 YYNGEE. The CDR3 length is 13 residues. Trimming removed 1 base at V and 10 bases at J, with 12 bases between. The entire variable domain, with the rest obtained from reference TRBV9 and TRBJ2-1, is as follows: DSGVTQTPKHLITATGQRVTLRCSPRSGDLSVYWYQQSLDQGLQFLIQYYNGEERAKGNILERFSAQQFPDLHSELNLSSLELGDSALYFCASSVSGAREQFFGPGTRLTVL.

The chain has TRBV4-2 and TRBJ1-2; no reliable D call. V was trimmed by 3 bases and J by 5 bases, leaving 7 bases between them. The germline V gene encodes CDR1 LGHNA and CDR2 YNFKEQ. The CDR3 spans 12 residues. CDR3: CASSQALYGYTF. For the CDR3, the DNA is TGTGCCAGCAGCCAGGCGTTATATGGCTACACCTTC.

The chain recombines TRBV11-2 with TRBJ2-2, with 8 bases fitting TRBD1. The J segment lost 0 bases and the V segment lost 6 bases, leaving 0 bases of the junction unmatched. Germline V CDR1 and CDR2: SGHAT, FQNNGV. CDR3 length: 14 residues. The chain's CDR3 is CASRGQANTGELFF. CDR3 nucleotides: TGTGCCAGCAGGGGACAGGCGAACACCGGGGAGCTGTTTTTT.

The chain couples TRBV18 to TRBJ1-1; D is perhaps TRBD1 (5 bases). Trimming removed 4 bases from V and 4 bases from J, with 13 bases in between. Germline assignment: CDR1 KGHSH and CDR2 LQKENI. The CDR3 runs 14 residues. The CDR3: CASSLWGEGTEAFF. The CDR3 DNA reads TGTGCCAGCTCACTTTGGGGGGAGGGCACTGAAGCTTTCTTT.

The chain employs TRBV5-4 and TRBJ1-6, with D perhaps TRBD1 (5 bases). In germline, CDR1 is SGHNT, CDR2 YYREEE (reference sequence). The V end was cut by 4 bases, the J end by 11 bases, with 13 bases between. This CDR3 is 13 amino acids long. Written as DNA, the CDR3 is TGTGCCAGCAGCCCGCCGGGGGGGACACCCCTCCACTTT. Its protein is CASSPPGGTPLHF.

The rearrangement uses TRBV19 and TRBJ1-1; possibly TRBD1 for D (5 bases). Germline assignment: CDR1 LNHDA and CDR2 SQIVND (reference sequence). This CDR3 is built from 16 residues. Trimming stripped 4 bases from V and 5 bases from J, with 20 bases between. The CDR3 reads CASSRDRRAGGTEAFF. The CDR3 nucleotides read TGTGCCAGTAGTAGGGATCGGCGGGCTGGGGGGACTGAAGCTTTCTTT. Combining the CDR3 with reference TRBV19 and TRBJ1-1 gives the whole variable domain DGGITQSPKYLFRKEGQNVTLSCEQNLNHDAMYWYRQDPGQGLRLIYYSQIVNDFQKGDIAEGYSVSREKKESFPLTVTSAQKNPTAFYLCASSRDRRAGGTEAFFGQGTRLTVV.

The rearrangement joins TRBV30 to TRBJ1-3; possibly TRBD1 for D (5 bases). This CDR3 has 17 residues. Between the trimmed V and J ends, which lost 2 bases and 0 bases, there was a span of 17 bases. The germline V gene encodes CDR1 GTSNPN and CDR2 SVGIG (reference sequence). This chain's CDR3 is CAWSFAGGVSSGNTIYF. CDR3 coding DNA: TGTGCCTGGAGTTTTGCCGGAGGGGTCAGCTCTGGAAACACCATATATTTT.

The chain joins TRBV6-5 to TRBJ1-1; perhaps TRBD1 as D (6 bases). In germline, CDR1 is MNHEY, CDR2 SVGAGI. Trimming stripped 8 bases from V and 3 bases from J, with 10 bases between. The length of the CDR3 is 12 residues. The chain's CDR3 is CASRRTDTEAFF. In DNA, the CDR3 is TGTGCCAGCCGCCGGACAGACACTGAAGCTTTCTTT.

The chain links TRBV11-2 to TRBJ2-3; 12 bases match TRBD2. The CDR3 is 16 residues long. The germline gives CDR1 SGHAT, CDR2 FQNNGV. J gave up 10 bases and V 6 bases, and 14 bases lay outside the gene matches. CDR3 loop: CASRGLAGPGALAQYF. The DNA for the CDR3 is TGTGCCAGCAGAGGACTAGCGGGGCCCGGGGCCCTGGCGCAGTATTTT. The full variable domain, its missing parts supplied by reference TRBV11-2 and TRBJ2-3, is EAGVAQSPRYKIIEKRQSVAFWCNPISGHATLYWYQQILGQGPKLLIQFQNNGVVDDSQLPKDRFSAERLKGVDSTLKIQPAKLEDSAVYLCASRGLAGPGALAQYFGPGTRLTVL.

The table lists this clone with a count of one. The same CDR3 can be traced to other DNA sequences in this sample. V is TRBV6-6 and J is TRBJ1-2, with TRBD1 identical over 7 bases. Trimming cost V 4 bases and J 4 bases; bases outside gene matches: 6. The CDR3 totals 14 residues. The germline V gene encodes CDR1 MNHNY and CDR2 SVGAGI (reference sequence). The CDR3 loop is CASSSTGQAYGYTF. In DNA form, the CDR3 reads TGTGCCAGCAGTTCCACCGGACAGGCCTATGGCTACACCTTC.

The gene calls are TRBV13 and TRBJ2-7; 8 positions match TRBD1. The CDR3 spans 16 residues. V lost 5 bases to trimming and J lost 3 bases; unmatched junction nucleotides: 12. Germline-derived CDR1 and CDR2 are PRHDT and FYEKMQ (reference sequence). The CDR3 loop reads CASSPGVRTGNYEQYF. In nucleotides, the CDR3 is TGTGCCAGCAGCCCAGGGGTCAGGACAGGGAACTACGAGCAGTACTTC.

This clone was observed a handful of times. V and J are TRBV18 and TRBJ2-7, with D perhaps TRBD2 (5 bases). Germline V gene sequence: CDR1 KGHSH, CDR2 LQKENI. The V and J ends lost 6 bases and 0 bases respectively, with 18 bases between them. The CDR3 runs to 16 residues. CDR3 amino acids: CASSPSRPGSSYEQYF. The CDR3 DNA follows: TGTGCCAGCTCCCCCAGTCGTCCGGGGAGCTCCTACGAGCAGTACTTC.

The rearrangement uses TRBV18 and TRBJ2-1; TRBD1 agrees at 9 bases. Per the germline V gene, CDR1 is KGHSH and CDR2 is LQKENI. V lost 5 bases, J lost 7 bases, and 18 bases stayed unmatched. The length of the CDR3 is 18 residues. The DNA of the CDR3 is TGTGCCAGCTCAAGTCTACCAGATACCGGGACAGGGACGAATGAGCAGTTCTTC. Encoded protein: CASSSLPDTGTGTNEQFF. Full variable domain (outside the CDR3, taken from reference TRBV18 and TRBJ2-1): NAGVMQNPRHLVRRRGQEARLRCSPMKGHSHVYWYRQLPEEGLKFMVYLQKENIIDESGMPKERFSAEFPKEGPSILRIQQVVRGDSAAYFCASSSLPDTGTGTNEQFFGPGTRLTVL.

CDR3 sequence reads: CASSLFRGTIEEETQYF. CDR3 nucleotides: TGCGCCAGCAGCTTATTCAGGGGTACGATAGAGGAAGAGACCCAGTACTTC. V gene TRBV5-1 combines with J gene TRBJ2-5; TRBD1 is a possible D gene (6 bases). V was shortened by 2 bases and J by 3 bases, with 20 bases between the two germline ends. The CDR3 sequence is 17 residues long. The germline CDR1 and CDR2 sequences are SGHRS and YFSETQ.

On this clone: At one of its ends the junction is not consistent with the germline gene, which may arise from a read error. The V and J genes are TRBV2 and TRBJ2-7; 7 bases are shared with TRBD1. The CDR3 is made up of 15 amino acids. Germline loops: CDR1 SNHLY, CDR2 FYNNEI. The CDR3 coding sequence is TGTGCCAGCAGCGAAGACAGGGCCACCCCTTACGAGCAGTACTTC. This sequence encodes CASSEDRATPYEQYF.

The V gene is TRBV5-1, the J gene TRBJ1-4, with D possibly being TRBD1 (6 bases). Germline-derived CDR1 and CDR2 are SGHRS and YFSETQ. The CDR3 has 15 residues. The V end lost 0 bases, the J end lost 7 bases, and 13 bases lay between the germline ends. The CDR3 loop is CASSLEGGGREKLFF. The CDR3 nucleotides read TGCGCCAGCAGCTTGGAAGGGGGGGGCCGTGAAAAACTGTTTTTT.